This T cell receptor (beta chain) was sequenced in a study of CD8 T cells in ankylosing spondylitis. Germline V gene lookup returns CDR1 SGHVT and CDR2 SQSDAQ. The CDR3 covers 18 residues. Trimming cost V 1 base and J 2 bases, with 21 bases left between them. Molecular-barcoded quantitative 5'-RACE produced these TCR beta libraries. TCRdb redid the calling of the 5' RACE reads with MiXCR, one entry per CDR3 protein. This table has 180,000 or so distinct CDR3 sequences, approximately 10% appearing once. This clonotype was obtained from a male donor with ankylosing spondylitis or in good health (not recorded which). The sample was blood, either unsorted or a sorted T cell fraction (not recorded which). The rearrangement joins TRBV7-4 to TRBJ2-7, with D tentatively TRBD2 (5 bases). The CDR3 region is CASSLVRLSLAQPYEQYF. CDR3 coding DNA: TGTGCCAGCAGCTTAGTTCGACTCTCATTAGCGCAGCCCTACGAGCAGTACTTC.